This entry features one TCR beta chain sequence. The antigen is unknown. Trimming cost V 5 bases and J 4 bases, with 11 bases left between them. This CDR3 region has 13 residues. Looked up from germline, CDR1 is SGHVS and CDR2 is FQNEAQ. This record belongs to a study of T-cell memory formation after mild COVID-19. Study-wide results and limits: Later expanders leaned toward CD4+, whereas clones contracting from day 15 to 85 were balanced CD4/CD8.

MiXCR was run by TCRdb on the 5' RACE reads, yielding one entry per CDR3 protein. The sample contains more than 250,000 distinct CDR3 sequences, about a sixth of which appear only once. Sequenced: PBMCs or a T cell subset sorted from them (not recorded which). The chain links TRBV7-8 to TRBJ1-2; D not certain. The clonotype was recovered from a man younger than 30 who had mild COVID-19 (a few samples of this study predate the infection). Cell type and time point are not known. CDR3 sequence (DNA): TGTGCCAGCAGCCCCGGACCGACCTATGGCTACACCTTC. Its protein product is CASSPGPTYGYTF.